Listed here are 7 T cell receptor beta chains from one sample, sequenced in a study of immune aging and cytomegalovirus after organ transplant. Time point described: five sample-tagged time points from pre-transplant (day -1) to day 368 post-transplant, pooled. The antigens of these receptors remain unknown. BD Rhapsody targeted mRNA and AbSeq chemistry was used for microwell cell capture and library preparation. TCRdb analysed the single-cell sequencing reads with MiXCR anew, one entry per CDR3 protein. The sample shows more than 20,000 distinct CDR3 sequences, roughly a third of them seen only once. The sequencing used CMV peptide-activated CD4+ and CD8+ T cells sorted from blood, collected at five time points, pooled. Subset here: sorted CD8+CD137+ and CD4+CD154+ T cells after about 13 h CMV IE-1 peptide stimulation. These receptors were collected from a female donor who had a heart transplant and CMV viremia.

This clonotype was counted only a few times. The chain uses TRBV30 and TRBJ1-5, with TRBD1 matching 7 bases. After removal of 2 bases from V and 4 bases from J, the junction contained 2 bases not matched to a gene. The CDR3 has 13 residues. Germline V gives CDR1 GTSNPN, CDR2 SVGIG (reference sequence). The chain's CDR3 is CAWSLQGNQPQHF. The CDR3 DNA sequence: TGTGCCTGGAGTCTACAGGGGAATCAGCCCCAGCATTTT.

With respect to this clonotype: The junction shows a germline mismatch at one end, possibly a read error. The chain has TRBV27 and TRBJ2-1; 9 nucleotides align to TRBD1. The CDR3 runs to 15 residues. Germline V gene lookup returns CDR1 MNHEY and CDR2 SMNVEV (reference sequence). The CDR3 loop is CVSSLYRGPGNEQFF. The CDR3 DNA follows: TGTGTCAGCAGCTTATACAGGGGGCCTGGCAACGAGCAGTTCTTC.

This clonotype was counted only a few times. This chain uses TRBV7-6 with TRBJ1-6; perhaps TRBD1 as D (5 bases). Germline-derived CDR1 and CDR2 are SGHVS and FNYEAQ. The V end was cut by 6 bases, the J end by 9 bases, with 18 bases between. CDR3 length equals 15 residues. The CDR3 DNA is TGTGCCAGCAGGAAACAGGCCACTAGTGGTTCACCCCTCCACTTT. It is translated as CASRKQATSGSPLHF.

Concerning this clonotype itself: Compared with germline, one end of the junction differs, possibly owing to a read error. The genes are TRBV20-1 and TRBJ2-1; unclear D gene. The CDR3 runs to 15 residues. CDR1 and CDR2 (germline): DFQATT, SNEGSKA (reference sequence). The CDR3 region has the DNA TGCAGTGCCAGAGACGTAGGAGTTGGGCCCAATGAGCGGTTCTTC. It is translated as CSARDVGVGPNERFF.

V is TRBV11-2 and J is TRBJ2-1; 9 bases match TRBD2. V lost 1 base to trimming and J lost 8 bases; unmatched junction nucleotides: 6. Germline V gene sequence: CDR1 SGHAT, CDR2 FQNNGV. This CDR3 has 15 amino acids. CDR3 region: CASSLGAGGLHEQFF. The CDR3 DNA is TGTGCCAGCAGCTTAGGGGCGGGGGGGCTGCATGAGCAGTTCTTC.

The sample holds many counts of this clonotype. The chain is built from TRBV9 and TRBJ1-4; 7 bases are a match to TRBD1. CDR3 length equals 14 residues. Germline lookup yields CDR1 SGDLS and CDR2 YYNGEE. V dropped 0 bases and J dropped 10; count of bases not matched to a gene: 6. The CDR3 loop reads CASSVASGGPKLFF. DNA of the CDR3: TGTGCCAGCAGCGTAGCGTCAGGGGGTCCAAAACTGTTTTTT.

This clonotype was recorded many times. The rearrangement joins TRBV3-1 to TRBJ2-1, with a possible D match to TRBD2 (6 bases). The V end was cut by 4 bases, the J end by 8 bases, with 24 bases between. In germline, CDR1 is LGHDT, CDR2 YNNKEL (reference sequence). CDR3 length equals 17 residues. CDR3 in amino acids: CASSPHGGTGEYDEQFF. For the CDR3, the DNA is TGTGCCAGCAGCCCCCATGGAGGGACGGGGGAGTACGATGAGCAGTTCTTC.